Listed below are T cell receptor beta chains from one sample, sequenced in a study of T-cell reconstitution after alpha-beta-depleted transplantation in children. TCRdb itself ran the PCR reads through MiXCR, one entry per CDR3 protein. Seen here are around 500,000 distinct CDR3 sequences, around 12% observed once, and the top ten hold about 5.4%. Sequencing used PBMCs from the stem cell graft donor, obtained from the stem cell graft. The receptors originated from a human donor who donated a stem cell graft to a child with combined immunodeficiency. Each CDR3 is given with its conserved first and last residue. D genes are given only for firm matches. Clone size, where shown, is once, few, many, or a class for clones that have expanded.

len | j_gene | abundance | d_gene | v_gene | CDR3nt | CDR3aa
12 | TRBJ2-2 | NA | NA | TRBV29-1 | TGCAGCGTTGAAGATCTGGGCGGGGAGCTGTTTTTT | CSVEDLGGELFF
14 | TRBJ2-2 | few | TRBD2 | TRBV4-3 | TGCGCCAGCAGCCTGGGGACTAGTCACGGGGAGCTGTTTTTT | CASSLGTSHGELFF
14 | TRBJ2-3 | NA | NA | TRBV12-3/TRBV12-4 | TGTGCCAGCAGACGCCGGACTCCACACCATACGCAGTATTTT | CASRRRTPHHTQYF
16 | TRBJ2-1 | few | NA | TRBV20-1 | TGCAGTGCTAGACCTCTTTTAGGAAGCCGAGTGGATGAGCAGTTCTTC | CSARPLLGSRVDEQFF
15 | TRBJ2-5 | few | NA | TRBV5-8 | TGTGCCAGCAGCTTGGGCCGGGCCATTCAAGAGACCCAGTACTTC | CASSLGRAIQETQYF
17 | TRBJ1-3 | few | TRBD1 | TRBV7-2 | TGTGCCAGCAGCGCCTCCGGGACAGGGTACCTGGAGGACACCATATATTTT | CASSASGTGYLEDTIYF
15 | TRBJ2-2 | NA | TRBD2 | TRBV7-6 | TGTGCCAGCAGCTCGGCGGGACTAGCGTTCGGGGAGCTGTTTTTT | CASSSAGLAFGELFF
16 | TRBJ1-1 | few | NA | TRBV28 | TGTGCCAGCAGTCCGTATCGGTCCGGGCTTGGCACTGAAGCTTTCTTT | CASSPYRSGLGTEAFF
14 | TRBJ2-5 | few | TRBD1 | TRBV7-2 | TGTGCCAGCAGCAAAAGGACAGGGAGTGAGACCCAGTACTTC | CASSKRTGSETQYF
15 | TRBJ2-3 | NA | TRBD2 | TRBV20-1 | TGCAGTGCTTATGCAGCGGGGGGGCGAGCAGATACGCAGTATTTT | CSAYAAGGRADTQYF
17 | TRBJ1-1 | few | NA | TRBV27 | TGTGCCAGCAGTTTACGGCAGGGAAGCCTACAGAACACTGAAGCTTTCTTT | CASSLRQGSLQNTEAFF
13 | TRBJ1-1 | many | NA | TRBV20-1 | TGCAGCCCTCGGGGACATTTGAACACTGAAGCTTTCTTT | CSPRGHLNTEAFF
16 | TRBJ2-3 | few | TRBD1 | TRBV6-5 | TGTGCCAGCAGTTACCGCGACAGGGGTTTTACAGATACGCAGTATTTT | CASSYRDRGFTDTQYF
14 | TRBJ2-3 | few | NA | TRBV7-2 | TGTGCCAGCAGCTTAGACGGGGCCACAGATACGCAGTATTTT | CASSLDGATDTQYF
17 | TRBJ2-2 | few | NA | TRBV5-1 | TGCGCCAGCAGCTTGGTGGAGCAGACTTCGACTTCAGGGGAGCTGTTTTTT | CASSLVEQTSTSGELFF
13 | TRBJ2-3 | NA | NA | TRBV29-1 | TGCAGCGTTGAAAGGCAGGGCACAGATACGCAGTATTTT | CSVERQGTDTQYF
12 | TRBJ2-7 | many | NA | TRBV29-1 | TGCAGCGTCGCAAGACTAGAGCAAGAGCAGTACTTC | CSVARLEQEQYF
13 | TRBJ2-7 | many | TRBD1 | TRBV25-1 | TGTGCCAGCAGCGGGACAGGGGCCTACGAGCAGTACTTC | CASSGTGAYEQYF
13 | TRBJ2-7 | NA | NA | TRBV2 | TGTGCCAGCAGTATAACTGACAGTTACGAGCAGTACTTC | CASSITDSYEQYF
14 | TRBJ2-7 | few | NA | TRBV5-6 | TGTGCCAGCAGCTTGGGGGTCAGCTACTACGAGCAGTACTTC | CASSLGVSYYEQYF
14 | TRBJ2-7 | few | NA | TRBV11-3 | TGTGCCAGCAGCTTAGACGGTGGAGACTACGAGCAGTACTTC | CASSLDGGDYEQYF
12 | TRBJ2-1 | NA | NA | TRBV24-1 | TGTGCCACCAGTGATTTCGCAAATGAGCAGTTCTTC | CATSDFANEQFF
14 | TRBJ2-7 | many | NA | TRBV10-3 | TGTGCCATCAGTGAAAGGAGTTCAACTAACGAGCAGTACTTC | CAISERSSTNEQYF
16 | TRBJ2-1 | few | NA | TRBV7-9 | TGTGCCAGCAGCTTAGTAACCCTAGGGACCTACAATGAGCAGTTCTTC | CASSLVTLGTYNEQFF
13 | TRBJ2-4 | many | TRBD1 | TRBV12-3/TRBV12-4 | TGTGCCAGCAGTTTCCGTGACAGGGTCATTCAGTACTTC | CASSFRDRVIQYF
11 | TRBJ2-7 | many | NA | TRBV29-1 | TGCAGCGTTCGGACCTCCTACGAGCAGTACTTC | CSVRTSYEQYF
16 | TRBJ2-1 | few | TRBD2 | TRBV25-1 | TGTGCCAGCAGTCCAATAGCGGGGGTTGTACACAATGAGCAGTTCTTC | CASSPIAGVVHNEQFF
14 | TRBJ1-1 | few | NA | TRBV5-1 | TGCGCCAGCAGCTTCGGGACGGCGAACACTGAAGCTTTCTTT | CASSFGTANTEAFF
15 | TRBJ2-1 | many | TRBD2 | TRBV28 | TGTGCCAGCACCCCGTCGCTAGCGGGACCCAATGAGCAGTTCTTC | CASTPSLAGPNEQFF
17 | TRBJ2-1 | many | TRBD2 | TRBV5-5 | TGTGCCAGCAGCCCGGGACTAGCGGGGAGCTCAGGGAATGAGCAGTTCTTC | CASSPGLAGSSGNEQFF
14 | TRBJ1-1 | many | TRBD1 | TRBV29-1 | TGCAGCGTCCTCTTGAGACAGGGACGAACTGAAGCTTTCTTT | CSVLLRQGRTEAFF
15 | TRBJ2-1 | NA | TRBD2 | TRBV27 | TGTGCCAGCAGTTTATCGACTAGCGGGGACAATGAGCAGTTCTTC | CASSLSTSGDNEQFF